The T cell receptor beta chain under discussion was sequenced for a study of CD8+CD57+ T cells in acquired aplastic anemia. Germline loops: CDR1 SGHTA, CDR2 FQGNSA. The CDR3 extends over 12 amino acids. V gave up 8 bases and J gave up 7 bases; unmatched junction bases: 0. Profiling that covered TCR beta VDJ and CDR3 relied on genomic DNA as its template. TCRdb re-called the reads through MiXCR, storing one row per CDR3 protein. The table has nearly 60,000 distinct CDR3 sequences, around 50% seen once. A few counts support this clonotype. Patients chosen for sequencing had shown CD8+CD57+ cell expansion by flow cytometry.

The chain recombines TRBV7-2 with TRBJ1-6; 9 bases map to TRBD1. The sequenced sample was sorted CD4+, CD8+, or CD8+CD57+ T cells (not recorded which) from PBMCs. This clonotype was sampled from a human donor with aplastic anemia. Here the CDR3 reads CASGTGNSPLHF. CDR3 coding DNA: TGTGCCAGCGGGACAGGGAATTCACCCCTCCACTTT.